The sequence of this T cell receptor beta chain was determined in a study of cytomegalovirus exposure and HLA in healthy donors. Study-wide findings and caveats: Association of a missense DCLRE1C variant with TCR beta V- and J-gene trimming was reported in a later analysis. Testing in vitro showed a few CMV-associated chains specific for CMV antigens. In presence/absence analyses, roughly uniform sequencing depth across donors was assumed.

CDR1 is MGHRA, CDR2 YSYEKL, per germline. This CDR3 is built from 17 residues. V lost 3 bases and J lost 4; bases outside the gene matches: 9. Turning to this clone: Its antigen is unidentified.

The primer mix had 60 Vbeta and 13 Jbeta primers. The table came from immunoSEQ multiplex PCR; TCRdb's copy has only in-frame clones and leaves some out. The data contain around 70,000 clones, roughly 85% of them singletons. The TCR comes from a woman aged 30 to 39 in good health and CMV-seronegative. The sample consisted of PBMCs. The chain has TRBV4-1 and TRBJ1-5; 10 nucleotides line up with TRBD1. CDR3 amino acids: CASSHSGTGDRNQPQHF. For the CDR3, the DNA is TGCGCCAGCAGCCACTCCGGGACAGGGGATCGTAATCAGCCCCAGCATTTT.